This TCR beta chain is from a study of Graves' ophthalmopathy and Graves' hyperthyroidism. Uncontrolled infections, other autoimmune diseases, pregnancy or lactation barred patients from enrollment. Fresh peripheral blood, over 9.5 ml, was the PBMC source. CDR1 is MNHEY and CDR2 is SVGEGT in the germline V gene. The CDR3 runs to 17 residues. Trimming removed 2 bases at V and 0 bases at J, with 17 bases between. This clonotype was counted at least ten times. Its antigen is unidentified. Findings and limits, study-wide: Among thyroid clonotypes expanded above 0.001 frequency, most also appeared in blood.

Amplification targeted the TCR beta CDR3 regions, with RNA transcripts as the source material. Second-round multiplex PCR came after a first-round RT-PCR that employed HTBI primers. TCRdb called the multiplex PCR reads again in MiXCR, with one record for every CDR3 protein. This sample yields some 370,000 distinct CDR3 sequences, of which about 18% are seen a single time; roughly 2.3% belongs to the top ten. Sequenced sample: peripheral blood. The gene calls are TRBV6-2 or TRBV6-3 and TRBJ2-7; D may match TRBD1 or TRBD2 (5 bases each). The clonotype was recovered from an adult woman with stable Graves' hyperthyroidism. The CDR3, as DNA: TGTGCCAGCAGTTACCGTATCGCCGGGACGAACTCCTACGAGCAGTACTTC. Its protein product is CASSYRIAGTNSYEQYF.